Listed here is a single T cell receptor (beta chain). The PCR used 60 Vbeta and 13 Jbeta primers. TCRdb keeps only in-frame clones here, not all; method: immunoSEQ multiplex PCR. The table has about 130,000 clones, under 90% seen once. Trimming cost V 2 bases and J 5 bases, with 7 bases left between them. Germline CDR1 and CDR2: SGHRS and YFSETQ. This CDR3 contains 13 residues. The data were obtained in a study of cytomegalovirus exposure and HLA in healthy donors. These donors counted as nominally healthy when sampled, but unrecorded immune exposures were likely. The material sequenced was PBMCs. The rearrangement uses TRBV5-1 and TRBJ2-2, with D uncertain. The TCR was taken from a man younger than 30 in good health and CMV-seronegative. CDR3 DNA sequence: TGCGCCAGCAGCTTCAAAATTACCGGGGAGCTGTTTTTT. Its protein is CASSFKITGELFF.